A selection of T cell receptor beta chains follows, all from one sample in a study of blood T cells in healthy people across ages. TCRdb redid the calling of the 5' RACE reads with MiXCR, one entry per CDR3 protein. The table shows around 780,000 distinct CDR3 sequences, with roughly 50% occurring only once. The sequenced material came from blood. These receptors were collected from a man aged 35 to 55 in good health. Each CDR3 is given with its conserved first and last residue. D genes are given only for firm matches. Rows give clone size only sometimes, using once, few, many, or a class for an expanded clone.

CDR3 DNA: TGTGCCAGCAGCTCTAGGGTTGGTGACTACGAGCAGTACTTC
CDR3 protein: CASSSRVGDYEQYF
J gene: TRBJ2-7
V gene: TRBV7-2
clone size: few
D gene: -

CDR3 DNA: TGTGCCAGCAGTCACCCCGTGAAGGGCCAGTACTTC
CDR3 protein: CASSHPVKGQYF
J gene: TRBJ2-7
V gene: TRBV27
clone size: -
D gene: -

CDR3 DNA: TGTGCCAGCAGCGGGTCGACCCGGGACAGGGCGACCCAAATCTATGGCTACACCTTC
CDR3 protein: CASSGSTRDRATQIYGYTF
J gene: TRBJ1-2
V gene: TRBV9
clone size: once
D gene: TRBD1

CDR3 DNA: TGCAGTGCTAGTGACTTAGTTCCTGAGCAGTTCTTC
CDR3 protein: CSASDLVPEQFF
J gene: TRBJ2-1
V gene: TRBV20-1
clone size: -
D gene: -

CDR3 DNA: TGTGCCAGCAGTTACCCACGGGGGGGGCTTAACTATGGCTACACCTTC
CDR3 protein: CASSYPRGGLNYGYTF
J gene: TRBJ1-2
V gene: TRBV6-7
clone size: -
D gene: -

CDR3 DNA: TGTGCCACCCAAAGAGACAGGGGGCAAGAGACCCAGTACTTC
CDR3 protein: CATQRDRGQETQYF
J gene: TRBJ2-5
V gene: TRBV24-1
clone size: -
D gene: TRBD1

CDR3 DNA: TGTGCCAGCAGCCCCAAGCGGGAGCTTGAGCAGTTCTTC
CDR3 protein: CASSPKRELEQFF
J gene: TRBJ2-1
V gene: TRBV27
clone size: -
D gene: TRBD2

CDR3 DNA: TGTGCCAGCAGACCACAGCGGGGGGTAGGCACAGATACGCAGTATTTT
CDR3 protein: CASRPQRGVGTDTQYF
J gene: TRBJ2-3
V gene: TRBV6-5
clone size: once
D gene: TRBD2

CDR3 DNA: TGTGCCAGCAGGGGACAGGGGGGCAATGAGCAGTTCTTC
CDR3 protein: CASRGQGGNEQFF
J gene: TRBJ2-1
V gene: TRBV12-3/TRBV12-4
clone size: many
D gene: TRBD1

CDR3 DNA: TGTGCCAGCAGCAGCCGGGACAGGTCCTACGAGCAGTACTTC
CDR3 protein: CASSSRDRSYEQYF
J gene: TRBJ2-7
V gene: TRBV21-1
clone size: -
D gene: -

CDR3 DNA: TGCGCCAGCAGCCCTCAACTAGCGACACAACTAGAGACCCAGTACTTC
CDR3 protein: CASSPQLATQLETQYF
J gene: TRBJ2-5
V gene: TRBV4-3
clone size: few
D gene: TRBD2

CDR3 DNA: TGCGCCAGCAGTGTCACGCTAGCGGGTATCAACGAGCAGTACTTC
CDR3 protein: CASSVTLAGINEQYF
J gene: TRBJ2-7
V gene: TRBV10-2
clone size: few
D gene: TRBD2

CDR3 DNA: TGTGCCAGCAGTCCTGCGGTGGGGAGCTCCTATAATTCACCCCTCCACTTT
CDR3 protein: CASSPAVGSSYNSPLHF
J gene: TRBJ1-6
V gene: TRBV27
clone size: -
D gene: -

CDR3 DNA: TGTGCCAGCAGTTTATCAATGGTGAGGTATCACTCTGGGGCCAACGTCCTGACTTTC
CDR3 protein: CASSLSMVRYHSGANVLTF
J gene: TRBJ2-6
V gene: TRBV28
clone size: -
D gene: -

CDR3 DNA: TGTGCCAGCAGCTTAGAGGAGCGCGAGCAGTACTTC
CDR3 protein: CASSLEEREQYF
J gene: TRBJ2-7
V gene: TRBV7-2
clone size: -
D gene: -

CDR3 DNA: TGTGCCAGCAGCGTAGAGGCAGGGGCCGGTGATCAGCCCCAGCATTTT
CDR3 protein: CASSVEAGAGDQPQHF
J gene: TRBJ1-5
V gene: TRBV9
clone size: -
D gene: -